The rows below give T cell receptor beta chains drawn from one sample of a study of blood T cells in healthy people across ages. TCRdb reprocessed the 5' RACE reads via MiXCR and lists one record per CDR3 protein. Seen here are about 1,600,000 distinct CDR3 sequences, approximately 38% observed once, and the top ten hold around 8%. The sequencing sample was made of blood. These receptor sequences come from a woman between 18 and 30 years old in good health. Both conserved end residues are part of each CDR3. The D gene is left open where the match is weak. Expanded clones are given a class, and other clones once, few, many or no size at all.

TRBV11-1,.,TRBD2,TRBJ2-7,TGTGCCAGCAGCCTCGGGACTAAGCGCTACGAGCAGTACTTC,CASSLGTKRYEQYF
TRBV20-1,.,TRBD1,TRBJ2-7,TGCAGTGCCTCCCGGGACAGCTTTTCTCGGGGCTACGAGCAGTACTTC,CSASRDSFSRGYEQYF
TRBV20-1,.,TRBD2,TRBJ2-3,TGCAGTGCTAGGGCTAGCGGGAGTGGGACAGATACGCAGTATTTT,CSARASGSGTDTQYF
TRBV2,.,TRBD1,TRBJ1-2,TGTGCCAGCAGTGAAGCGCCACTTTGGGACAGGACCTATGGCTACACCTTC,CASSEAPLWDRTYGYTF
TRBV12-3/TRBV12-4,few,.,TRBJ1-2,TGTGCCAGCAGTCCAGGATCCCAGGGTGGCTACACCTTC,CASSPGSQGGYTF
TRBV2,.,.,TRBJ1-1,TGTGCCAGCAGTGAAACCCTCTTGGCTTTCTTT,CASSETLLAFF
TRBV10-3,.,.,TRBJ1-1,TGTGCCGTCAGTGAGTCACGGGGTATGGCTTTCTTT,CAVSESRGMAFF
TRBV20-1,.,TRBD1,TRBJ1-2,TGCAGTGCTAGAGGCGGGACAGAGGCTGGCTACACCTTC,CSARGGTEAGYTF
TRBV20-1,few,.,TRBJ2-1,TGCAGTGCTAGAGGCCACAACTTGAATCGAGGGAATGAGCAGTTCTTC,CSARGHNLNRGNEQFF
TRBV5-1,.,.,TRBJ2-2,TGCGCCAGCAGCTTGGACGGGAGAAGCACCGGGGAGCTGTTTTTT,CASSLDGRSTGELFF
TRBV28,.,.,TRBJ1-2,TGTGCCAGCAGTTTTTTAGGCGGCTACACCTTC,CASSFLGGYTF
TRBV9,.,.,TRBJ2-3,TGTGTCAGCAGTACTAGCACAGATACGCAGTATTTT,CVSSTSTDTQYF
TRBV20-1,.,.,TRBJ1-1,TGCAGTGGTTCCTCGGGGCAGAACACTGAAGCTTTCTTT,CSGSSGQNTEAFF
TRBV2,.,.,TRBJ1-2,TGTGCCAGCAGTGTAGGGAGCCAGAACTATGGCTACACCTTC,CASSVGSQNYGYTF
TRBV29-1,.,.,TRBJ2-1,TGCAGCAGTCGGGGGACCTCCTACAATGAGCAGTTCTTC,CSSRGTSYNEQFF
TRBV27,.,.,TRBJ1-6,TGTGCCAGCAGTTTATTCTCCGCCACGGATTCACCCCTCCACTTT,CASSLFSATDSPLHF
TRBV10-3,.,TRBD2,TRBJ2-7,TGTGCCATCACTAGCGGGACCGCCACCTACGAGCAGTACTTC,CAITSGTATYEQYF
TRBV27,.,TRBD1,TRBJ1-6,TGTGCCAGCAGTTCTCGGACAGGGGGCGCGTATAATTCACCCCTCCACTTT,CASSSRTGGAYNSPLHF
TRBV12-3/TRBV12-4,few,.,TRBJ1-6,TGTGCCAGCAGTGAGGCTCGAGGTTCACCCCTCCACTTT,CASSEARGSPLHF
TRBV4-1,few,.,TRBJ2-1,TGCGCCAGCAGCCCACCGGGACCGTCCTACAATGAGCAGTTCTTC,CASSPPGPSYNEQFF
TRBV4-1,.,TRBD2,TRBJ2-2,TGCGCCAGCAGCCAACCCTCTAGCGGGAGGTCGAACACCGGGGAGCTGTTTTTT,CASSQPSSGRSNTGELFF
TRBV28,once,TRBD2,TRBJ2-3,TGTGCCAGCAGTCTCGGGTCTAGCGGGGGGAGAGATACGCAGTATTTT,CASSLGSSGGRDTQYF
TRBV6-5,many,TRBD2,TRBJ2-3,TGTGCCAGCAGCTCCACTAGCGGGGGGGTGGATACGCAGTATTTT,CASSSTSGGVDTQYF
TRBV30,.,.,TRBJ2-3,TGTGCCTGGACCACCTACGGACCTACTTTCACAGATACGCAGTATTTT,CAWTTYGPTFTDTQYF
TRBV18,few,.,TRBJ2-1,TGTGCCAGCTCACGGACAGAAGAGCAGTTCTTC,CASSRTEEQFF
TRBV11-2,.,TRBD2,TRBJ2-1,TGTGCCAGCAGCTTAGTAGGTAGCGGGATCTCCTACAATGAGCAGTTCTTC,CASSLVGSGISYNEQFF
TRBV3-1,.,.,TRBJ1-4,TGTGCCAGCAGCTTGGCTGTGTCGACTAATGAAAAACTGTTTTTT,CASSLAVSTNEKLFF
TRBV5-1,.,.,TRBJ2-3,TGCGCCAGCAGCATACAGGGTTACGAGGGGGATACGCAGTATTTT,CASSIQGYEGDTQYF
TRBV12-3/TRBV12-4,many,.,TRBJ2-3,TGTGCCAGCAGTTTAGGTCTCCTAAGCACAGATACGCAGTATTTT,CASSLGLLSTDTQYF
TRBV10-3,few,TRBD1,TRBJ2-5,TGTGCCATCAGTAATGGCCGACAGGGCAAAGAGACCCAGTACTTC,CAISNGRQGKETQYF
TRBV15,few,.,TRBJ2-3,TGTGCCACCAGCAGAGATCCGCAGGGCACAGATACGCAGTATTTT,CATSRDPQGTDTQYF
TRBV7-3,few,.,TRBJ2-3,TGTGCCAGCAGCTCCCCGACAGGCGCCCAAGATACGCAGTATTTT,CASSSPTGAQDTQYF
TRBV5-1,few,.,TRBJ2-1,TGCGCCAGCAGCTTGGTTAGAATCCCCTACAATGAGCAGTTCTTC,CASSLVRIPYNEQFF
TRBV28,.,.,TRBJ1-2,TGTGCCAGCAGACCCCCAGGTGGGGGAGATGAGCATGGCTACACCTTC,CASRPPGGGDEHGYTF
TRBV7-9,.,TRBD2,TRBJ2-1,TGTGCCAGCAGCTTAACAGCGGGGGGGCCCCATGAGCAGTTCTTC,CASSLTAGGPHEQFF
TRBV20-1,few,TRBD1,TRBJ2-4,TGCAGTCAGAAGCCGGGACAGGGTGGAAACATTCAGTACTTC,CSQKPGQGGNIQYF
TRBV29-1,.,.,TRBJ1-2,TGCAGCGTGCTCCCGGGGAGCTCTAACTATGGCTACACCTTC,CSVLPGSSNYGYTF
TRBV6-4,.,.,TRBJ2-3,TGTGCCAGCAGTGAAGCTCCAAGCACAGATACGCAGTATTTT,CASSEAPSTDTQYF
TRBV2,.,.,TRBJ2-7,TGTGCCAGGGAGCTCTCCGGCTCCTACGAGCAGTACTTC,CARELSGSYEQYF
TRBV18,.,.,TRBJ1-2,TGTGCCAGCTCACCATACGGACAAGATAGTGGCTACACCTTC,CASSPYGQDSGYTF
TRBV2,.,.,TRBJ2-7,TGTGCCAGCATCCGGGACACCTCCTACGAGCAGTACTTC,CASIRDTSYEQYF
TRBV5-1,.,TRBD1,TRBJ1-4,TGCGCCAGCAGCTTCGGGACAGGGGCGAGGAATGAAAAACTGTTTTTT,CASSFGTGARNEKLFF
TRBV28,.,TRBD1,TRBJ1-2,TGTGCCAGCAGTTCAGGGGGCTATGGCTATGGCTACACCTTC,CASSSGGYGYGYTF
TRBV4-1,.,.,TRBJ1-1,TGCGCCAGCAGCTCGCAGGTACAAGACACTGAAGCTTTCTTT,CASSSQVQDTEAFF
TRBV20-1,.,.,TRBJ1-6,TGCAGTGCTAGAGTCCCAGAGACCAATTCACCCCTCCACTTT,CSARVPETNSPLHF
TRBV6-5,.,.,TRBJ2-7,TGTGACAGCAGTTATCCAGGGGCATCCGCCGAGCAGTACTTC,CDSSYPGASAEQYF
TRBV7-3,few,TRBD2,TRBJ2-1,TGTGCCAGCAGCTTATCGGGGGGGGAAAATGAGCAGTTCTTC,CASSLSGGENEQFF
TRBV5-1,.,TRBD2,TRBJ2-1,TGCGCCAGCAGACAAAGTCCGGGACTAGCGGGAGTAGGTGAGCAGTTCTTC,CASRQSPGLAGVGEQFF
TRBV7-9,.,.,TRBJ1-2,TGTGCCAGCAGCTTAGTTGCAGGCCCCCTTGATGGCTACACCTTC,CASSLVAGPLDGYTF
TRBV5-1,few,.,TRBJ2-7,TGCGCCAGCGGACCTACCGACCCGGAACAGTACTTC,CASGPTDPEQYF
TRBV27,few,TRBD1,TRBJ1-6,TGTGCCAGCAGGCACAGACAGGGAAATAATTCACCCCTCCACTTT,CASRHRQGNNSPLHF
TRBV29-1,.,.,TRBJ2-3,TGCAGCATCGATGGGGCCGGAGATACGCAGTATTTT,CSIDGAGDTQYF
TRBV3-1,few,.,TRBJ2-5,TGTGCCAGCAGCCAAGGTCGTACCTCCCTAGGTGAGCAGTACTTC,CASSQGRTSLGEQYF
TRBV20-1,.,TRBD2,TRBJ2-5,TGCAGTGCTAGAACCCTAGCGGGGGAAGAGGCCCAGTACTTC,CSARTLAGEEAQYF
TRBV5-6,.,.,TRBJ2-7,TGTGCCAGCAGCTTGGACAGGGCATACGAGCAGTGCTTC,CASSLDRAYEQCF
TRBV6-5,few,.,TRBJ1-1,TGTGCCAGCAGCTCCATAATAGTAAACACTGAAGCTTTCTTT,CASSSIIVNTEAFF
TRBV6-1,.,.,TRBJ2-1,TGTGCCAGCAGCGGCAGAGGGATACCAAATGAGCAGTTCTTC,CASSGRGIPNEQFF
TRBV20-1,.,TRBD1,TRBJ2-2,TGCAGTGCTAGTGGGCCGGGACAGGGGTTTGCCGGGGAGCTGTTTTTT,CSASGPGQGFAGELFF
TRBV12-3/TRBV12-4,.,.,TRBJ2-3,TGTGCCAGCAGTTTAAGCGGAAGTGGGGTAGATACGCAGTATTTT,CASSLSGSGVDTQYF